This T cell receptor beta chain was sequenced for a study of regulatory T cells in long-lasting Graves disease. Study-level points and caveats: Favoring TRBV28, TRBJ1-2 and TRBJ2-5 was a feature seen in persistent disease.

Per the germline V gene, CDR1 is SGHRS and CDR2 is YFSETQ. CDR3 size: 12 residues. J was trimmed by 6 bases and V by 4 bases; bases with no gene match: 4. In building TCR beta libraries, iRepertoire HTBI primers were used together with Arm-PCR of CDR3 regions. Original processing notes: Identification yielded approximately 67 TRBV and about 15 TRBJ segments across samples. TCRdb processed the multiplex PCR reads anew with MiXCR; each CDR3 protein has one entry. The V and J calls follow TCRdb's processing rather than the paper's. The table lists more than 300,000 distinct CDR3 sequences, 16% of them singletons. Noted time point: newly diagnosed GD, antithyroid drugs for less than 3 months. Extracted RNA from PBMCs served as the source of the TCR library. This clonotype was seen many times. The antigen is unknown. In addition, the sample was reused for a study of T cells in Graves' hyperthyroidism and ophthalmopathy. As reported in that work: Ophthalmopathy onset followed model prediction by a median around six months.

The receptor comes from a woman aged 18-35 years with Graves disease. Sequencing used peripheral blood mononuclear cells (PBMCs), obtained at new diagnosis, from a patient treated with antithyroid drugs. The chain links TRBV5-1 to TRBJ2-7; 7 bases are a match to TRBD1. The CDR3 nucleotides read TGCGCCAGCAGCATAACAGGGGCCGAGCAGTACTTC. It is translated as CASSITGAEQYF.